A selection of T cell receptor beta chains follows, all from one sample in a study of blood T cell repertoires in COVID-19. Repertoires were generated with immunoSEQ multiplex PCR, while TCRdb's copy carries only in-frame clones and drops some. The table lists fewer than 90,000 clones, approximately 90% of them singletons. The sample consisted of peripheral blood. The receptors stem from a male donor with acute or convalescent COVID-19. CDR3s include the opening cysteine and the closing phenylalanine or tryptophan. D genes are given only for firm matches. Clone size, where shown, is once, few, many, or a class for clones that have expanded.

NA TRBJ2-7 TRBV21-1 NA CASSKDVTEKNNEQYF TGTGCCAGCAGCAAAGACGTGACGGAGAAAAACAACGAGCAGTACTTC
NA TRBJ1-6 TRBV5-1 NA CASSLVGGALNSPLHF TGCGCCAGCAGCTTGGTAGGGGGGGCCCTAAATTCACCCCTCCACTTT
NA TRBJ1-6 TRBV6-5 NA CASSKQGSNSPLHF TGTGCCAGCAGCAAACAGGGTTCCAATTCACCCCTCCACTTT
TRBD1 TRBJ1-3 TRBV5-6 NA CASSQPLGLSSDRDNTIYF TGTGCCAGCAGTCAACCCCTGGGCCTTTCTTCGGACAGGGACAACACCATATATTTT
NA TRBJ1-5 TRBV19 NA CASRKNREGSQPQHF TGTGCCAGTAGAAAAAACAGGGAGGGAAGTCAGCCCCAGCATTTT
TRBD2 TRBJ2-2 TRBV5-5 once CASSRTSGGVTQANTGELFF TGTGCCAGCAGCCGGACTAGCGGGGGGGTAACCCAAGCGAACACCGGGGAGCTGTTTTTT
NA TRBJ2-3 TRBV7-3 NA CASSTHSGSSTDTQYF TGTGCCAGCAGCACCCATAGCGGCTCTAGCACAGATACGCAGTATTTT
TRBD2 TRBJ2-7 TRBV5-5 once CASSSSGGYYEQYF TGTGCCAGCAGCTCCTCGGGGGGTTACTACGAGCAGTACTTC
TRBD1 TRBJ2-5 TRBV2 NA CASRLTGEETQYF TGTGCCAGCAGACTTACAGGGGAAGAGACCCAGTACTTC
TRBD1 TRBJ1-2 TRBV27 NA CASSTGQGNYGYTF TGTGCCAGCAGTACGGGACAGGGGAACTATGGCTACACCTTC
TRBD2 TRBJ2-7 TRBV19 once CASSGVSGGTYEQYF TGTGCCAGTAGTGGGGTAAGCGGGGGTACCTACGAGCAGTACTTC
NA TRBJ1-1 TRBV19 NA CATQEHTEAFF TGTGCCACACAGGAACACACTGAAGCTTTCTTT
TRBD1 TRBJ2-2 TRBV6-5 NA CASRTGQANTGELFF TGTGCCAGCAGAACTGGACAGGCGAACACCGGGGAGCTGTTTTTT
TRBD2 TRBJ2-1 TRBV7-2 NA CASSLVAGGYNEQFF TGTGCCAGCAGCTTAGTAGCGGGGGGTTACAATGAGCAGTTCTTC
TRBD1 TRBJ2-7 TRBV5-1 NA CASSVGQAHSYEQYF TGCGCCAGCAGCGTTGGACAGGCACACTCCTACGAGCAGTACTTC
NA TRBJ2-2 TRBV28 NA CASSPLGRPNTGELFF TGTGCCAGCAGCCCCCTAGGGAGACCGAACACCGGGGAGCTGTTTTTT
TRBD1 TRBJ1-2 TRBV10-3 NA CAMDTSQGGGYTF TGTGCCATGGACACATCACAGGGGGGCGGCTACACCTTC
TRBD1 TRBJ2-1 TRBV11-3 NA CASAPGQGAHEQFF TGTGCCAGCGCCCCGGGACAGGGGGCCCATGAGCAGTTCTTC
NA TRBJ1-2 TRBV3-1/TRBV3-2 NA CASSQGVQESSLYTF TGTGCCAGCAGCCAAGGCGTACAGGAAAGTTCATTGTACACCTTC
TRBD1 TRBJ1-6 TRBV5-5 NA CASSLASQGQGGSPLHF TGTGCCAGCAGCTTGGCCTCGCAAGGACAGGGTGGCTCACCCCTCCACTTT
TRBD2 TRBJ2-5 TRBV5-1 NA CASSLGTSGGSQETQYF TGCGCCAGCAGCCTCGGGACTAGCGGGGGATCCCAAGAGACCCAGTACTTC
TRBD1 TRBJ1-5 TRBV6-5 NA CASTPGQGSDQPQHF TGTGCCAGCACTCCCGGACAGGGAAGTGATCAGCCCCAGCATTTT
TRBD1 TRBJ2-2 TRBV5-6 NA CASSLKARGRVKTGELFF TGTGCCAGCAGCTTGAAGGCCAGGGGGCGGGTGAAGACCGGGGAGCTGTTTTTT
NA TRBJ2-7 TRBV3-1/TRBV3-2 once CASSLNGLTYEQYF TGTGCCAGCAGCCTGAACGGACTGACATACGAGCAGTACTTC
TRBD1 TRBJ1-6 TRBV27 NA CASSPGQGIGSPLHF TGTGCCAGCAGTCCCGGACAGGGGATAGGTTCACCCCTCCACTTT
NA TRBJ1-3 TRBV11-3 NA CASSLDSSSGNTIYF TGTGCCAGCAGCTTGGACAGCAGCTCTGGAAACACCATATATTTT
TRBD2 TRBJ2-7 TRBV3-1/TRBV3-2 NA CASSLGGAGYEQYF TGTGCCAGCAGCTTGGGAGGGGCGGGGTACGAGCAGTACTTC
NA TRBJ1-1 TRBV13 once CASSLVGIWGLNTEAFF TGTGCCAGCAGCTTAGTCGGTATCTGGGGACTTAACACTGAAGCTTTCTTT
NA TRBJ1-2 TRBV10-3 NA CAISDFGGPRPNYGYTF TGTGCCATCAGTGACTTTGGCGGTCCCCGCCCTAACTATGGCTACACCTTC
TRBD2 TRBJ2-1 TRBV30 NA CAWKLAGPTIEQFF TGTGCCTGGAAATTAGCGGGGCCTACAATTGAGCAGTTCTTC
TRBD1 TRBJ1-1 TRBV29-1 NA CSVAGQGNTEAFF TGCAGCGTTGCCGGACAGGGAAACACTGAAGCTTTCTTT
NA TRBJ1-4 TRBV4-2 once CASSQEVALIGEKLFF TGTGCCAGCAGCCAAGAGGTGGCTCTGATCGGGGAAAAACTGTTTTTT
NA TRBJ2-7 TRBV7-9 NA CASSLVSRDEQYF TGTGCCAGCAGCTTAGTTTCCAGGGATGAGCAGTACTTC
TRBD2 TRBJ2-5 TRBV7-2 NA CASSLRGGETQYF TGTGCCAGCAGCTTACGGGGGGGGGAGACCCAGTACTTC
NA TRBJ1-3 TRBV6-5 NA CASSPQAGSGNTIYF TGTGCCAGCAGCCCCCAAGCCGGTAGCGGAAACACCATATATTTT
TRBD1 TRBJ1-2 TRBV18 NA CASSSLGTGPGYTF TGTGCCAGCTCATCCCTCGGGACAGGGCCCGGCTACACCTTC
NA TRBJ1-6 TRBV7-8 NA CASSMGQENSPLHF TGTGCCAGCAGCATGGGACAAGAAAATTCACCCCTCCACTTT